This TCR beta chain was found in a study of cytomegalovirus exposure and HLA in healthy donors. Study-wide findings and caveats: Further analysis was carried out later, and it showed several of the most significant clusters appearing linked to common viral pathogens. In an earlier analysis, most TCR beta V segments were productive about 87% or about 30% of the time.

Of note for this clone: Its antigen is currently unknown.

The CDR3 is made up of 18 amino acids. Trimming removed 4 bases from V and 4 bases from J; junction bases left unmatched: 11. Germline CDR1 and CDR2: SGDLS and YYNGEE. Sampled while nominally healthy, donors likely had unrecorded immune exposures. The PCR had 60 Vbeta and 13 Jbeta primers. Repertoires were generated with immunoSEQ multiplex PCR, while TCRdb's copy carries only in-frame clones and drops some. Here the sample spans around 200,000 clones, 75% to 80% being singletons. The clonotype originates from a man aged 18 to 30 in good health and CMV-seronegative. The sample was PBMCs. The rearrangement links TRBV9 to TRBJ2-1; 13 positions match TRBD2. CDR3 coding DNA: TGTGCCAGCAGCTATGGACTAGCGGGAGCAGATGGTTACAATGAGCAGTTCTTC. It is translated as CASSYGLAGADGYNEQFF.